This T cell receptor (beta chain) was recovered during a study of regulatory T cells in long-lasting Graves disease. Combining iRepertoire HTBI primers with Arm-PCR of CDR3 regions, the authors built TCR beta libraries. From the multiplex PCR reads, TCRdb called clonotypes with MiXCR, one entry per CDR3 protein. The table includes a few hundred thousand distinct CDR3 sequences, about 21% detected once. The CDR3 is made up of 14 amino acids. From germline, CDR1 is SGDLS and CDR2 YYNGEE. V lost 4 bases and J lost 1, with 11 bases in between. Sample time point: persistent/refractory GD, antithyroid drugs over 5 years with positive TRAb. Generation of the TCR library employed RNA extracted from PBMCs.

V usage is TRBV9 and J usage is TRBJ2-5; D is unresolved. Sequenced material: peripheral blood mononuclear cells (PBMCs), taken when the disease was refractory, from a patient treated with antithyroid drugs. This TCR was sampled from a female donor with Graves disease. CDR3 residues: CASSHGSVQETQYF. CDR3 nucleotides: TGTGCCAGCAGCCATGGCTCAGTCCAAGAGACCCAGTACTTC.